These T cell receptor beta chains were read from a single sample in a study of T cells expressing NK-cell markers. TCRdb reprocessed the 5' RACE reads, with one entry per CDR3 protein and no DNA. The data include more than 90,000 distinct CDR3 sequences; the top ten clones carry around 20%. Sequencing was carried out using blood T cells: a sorted CD56 or NKG2C T cell subset, CD4+ or CD8+ T cells, or bulk PBMC T cells (not recorded which). These receptors all come from a woman between 18 and 70 years old in good health. CDR3s include the opening cysteine and the closing phenylalanine or tryptophan.

J: TRBJ2-1
V: TRBV12-3/TRBV12-4
CDR3: CASSSSGGLNNEQFF

J: TRBJ2-7
V: TRBV12-3/TRBV12-4
CDR3: CASSFAQTYEQYF

J: TRBJ2-1
V: TRBV7-9
CDR3: CASSLAGQLYNEQFF

J: TRBJ2-7
V: TRBV7-6
CDR3: CASSKRNRQGGWGEQYF

J: TRBJ2-2
V: TRBV12-3/TRBV12-4
CDR3: CASNLAPNTGELFF

J: TRBJ2-7
V: TRBV27
CDR3: CASSQGTSAYEQYF

J: TRBJ2-1
V: TRBV11-3
CDR3: CASSDHNRGPYNEQFF

J: TRBJ2-7
V: TRBV11-2
CDR3: CASSSGTTKITYEQYF

J: TRBJ2-1
V: TRBV27
CDR3: CASSLAASYNEQFF

J: TRBJ1-2
V: TRBV20-1
CDR3: CSAIGDIYGYTF

J: TRBJ2-7
V: TRBV20-1
CDR3: CSARTRELPSYEQYF

J: TRBJ1-1
V: TRBV13
CDR3: CASSLGPPAGEAFF

J: TRBJ2-7
V: TRBV29-1
CDR3: CSVELGTGEQYF

J: TRBJ2-1
V: TRBV20-1
CDR3: CSATKTEYNEQFF

J: TRBJ2-5
V: TRBV20-1
CDR3: CSAGTSGRARETQYF

J: TRBJ2-1
V: TRBV27
CDR3: CASSLKGNNEQFF

J: TRBJ2-6
V: TRBV4-3
CDR3: CASSQVKGTGANVLTF

J: TRBJ1-1
V: TRBV28
CDR3: CASSLLTPVTEAFF

J: TRBJ2-3
V: TRBV29-1
CDR3: CSVEIAGNSALTQYF

J: TRBJ2-1
V: TRBV28
CDR3: CASSPSDYNNEQFF

J: TRBJ2-7
V: TRBV9
CDR3: CASSANPAASDEQYF

J: TRBJ2-5
V: TRBV4-1
CDR3: CASSQAGTGAEETQYF

J: TRBJ2-2
V: TRBV5-6
CDR3: CASSFENTGELFF

J: TRBJ2-7
V: TRBV7-8
CDR3: CASSLIAGAEQYF

J: TRBJ2-5
V: TRBV20-1
CDR3: CSAGASGTGEVFQETQYF

J: TRBJ2-3
V: TRBV24-1
CDR3: CATSDPKEDGIDTQYF

J: TRBJ1-3
V: TRBV5-1
CDR3: CASTDVGAGNTIYF

J: TRBJ2-6
V: TRBV19
CDR3: CASSEGRDSGANVLTF

J: TRBJ1-2
V: TRBV20-1
CDR3: CSANPKSDRGYDGYTF